Listed here is a single TCR beta chain. The CDR3 totals 11 residues. Trimming took 10 bases from V and 7 from J, leaving 11 bases between them. Looked up from germline, CDR1 is SNHLY and CDR2 is FYNNEI. The data were taken from a study of blood T cell repertoires in COVID-19. The repertoire was sequenced with immunoSEQ multiplex PCR; TCRdb's copy has only in-frame clones and lacks some. This table has about 170,000 clones, less than 85% appearing once. Participants reported their clinical history, and cohort assignment relied on those reports. Before being deemed recovered, Cohort 3 donors had two negative PCRs, clearance, or symptom resolution.

Input material: PBMCs or T cells enriched from blood (not recorded which). This sequence was found in a man in his fifties who had recovered from COVID-19. The chain employs TRBV2 and TRBJ2-1, with D possibly being TRBD2 (5 bases). CDR3 loop: CATGIGNEQFF. Written as DNA, the CDR3 is TGTGCCACCGGGATCGGGAATGAGCAGTTCTTC.